The 12 T cell receptor beta chains presented below share a single source sample, sequenced in a study of Graves' ophthalmopathy and Graves' hyperthyroidism. As the template, RNA transcripts were used to amplify TCR beta CDR3 regions. HTBI primers were employed in first-round RT-PCR, then a second-round multiplex PCR followed. TCRdb processed the multiplex PCR reads anew with MiXCR; each CDR3 protein has one entry. The sample records some 1.1 million distinct CDR3 sequences, approximately 35% being singletons. The sequencing input was peripheral blood or thyroid tissue (not recorded which). The receptors shown here come from an adult man with Graves' hyperthyroidism.

The chain recombines TRBV29-1 with TRBJ1-5; D gene ambiguous. This CDR3 contains 12 residues. Germline V CDR1 and CDR2: SQVTM, ANQGSEA. V gave up 4 bases and J gave up 11 bases, with 15 bases separating them. The CDR3 reads CSVGADQWAQHF. CDR3 DNA: TGCAGCGTTGGGGCAGACCAATGGGCCCAGCATTTT. Combining the CDR3 with reference TRBV29-1 and TRBJ1-5 gives the whole variable domain SAVISQKPSRDICQRGTSLTIQCQVDSQVTMMFWYRQQPGQSLTLIATANQGSEATYESGFVIDKFPISRPNLTFSTLTVSNMSPEDSSIYLCSVGADQWAQHFGDGTRLSIL.

This clonotype was picked up many times. The chain couples TRBV7-9 to TRBJ1-5; D call uncertain. Germline values: CDR1 SEHNR, CDR2 FQNEAQ (reference sequence). Trimming took 1 base from V and 11 from J, leaving 6 bases between them. There are 11 residues in the CDR3. The CDR3 DNA reads as TGTGCCAGCAGCTTAGGGTCGTCCCAGCATTTT. Protein product: CASSLGSSQHF.

This clonotype has only a few counts. The chain recombines TRBV7-3 with TRBJ2-2; 9 nucleotides line up with TRBD2. Losses at the gene ends were 2 bases for V and 4 bases for J; bases not matched to a gene: 11. This CDR3 contains 18 residues. CDR1 and CDR2 from the germline V gene are SGHTA and FQGTGA. CDR3 nucleotide sequence: TGTGCCAGCAGCTTAGTTCCGATAGCGGGAGTTTCCACCGGGGAGCTGTTTTTT. Translated: CASSLVPIAGVSTGELFF.

The chain employs TRBV9 and TRBJ2-2; D gene ambiguous. V was pared by 4 bases and J by 7 bases, with 11 bases between. Per the germline V gene, CDR1 is SGDLS and CDR2 is YYNGEE. This CDR3 comprises 13 residues. CDR3 residues: CASSPKPIGELFF. CDR3 nucleotides: TGTGCCAGCAGCCCCAAGCCTATCGGGGAGCTGTTTTTT.

This clonotype appeared many times. The chain carries TRBV11-1 and TRBJ2-5, with D perhaps matching TRBD2 (5 bases). Germline lookup yields CDR1 SGHAT and CDR2 FQDESV (reference sequence). Trimming took 2 bases from V and 7 from J, leaving 5 bases between them. The CDR3 has 11 residues. The CDR3 loop reads CASSLRGTQYF. In DNA, the CDR3 is TGTGCCAGCAGCTTACGGGGGACCCAGTACTTC.

The rearrangement links TRBV7-9 to TRBJ1-2; possible D gene TRBD1, 5 bases. Trimming shortened V by 7 bases and J by 6 bases, and 12 bases separated the two germline ends. The CDR3 has 12 residues. In germline, CDR1 is SEHNR, CDR2 FQNEAQ (reference sequence). CDR3 sequence (DNA): TGTGCCAGCAATGGTGGGGGGAATGGCTACACCTTC. Its protein is CASNGGGNGYTF.

This clonotype appeared once. A much larger clone differs from this one at a single base, so this may be a read error. V gene TRBV29-1 combines with J gene TRBJ2-7; 12 positions match TRBD2. The CDR3 extends over 17 amino acids. The germline V gene encodes CDR1 SQVTM and CDR2 ANQGSEA. For the CDR3, the DNA is TGCAGGGTTGAAGATCCGACTAGCGGGGGAGTTTCCTACGAGCAGTACTTC. Encoded protein: CRVEDPTSGGVSYEQYF.

This clonotype was counted at least ten times. The chain joins TRBV5-1 to TRBJ1-1; D is perhaps TRBD1 (5 bases). The germline V gene encodes CDR1 SGHRS and CDR2 YFSETQ. V was trimmed by 5 bases and J by 0 bases, leaving 17 bases between them. CDR3 length: 16 residues. CDR3 nucleotide sequence: TGCGCCAGCAGTTTCCGCGGGGGGACCATGAACACTGAAGCTTTCTTT. Its protein product is CASSFRGGTMNTEAFF.

This clonotype is a singleton in its sample. CDR3 region: CASSMGVPGLNTEAFF. CDR3 sequence (DNA): TGTGCCAGTAGTATGGGGGTACCGGGACTCAACACTGAAGCTTTCTTT. The chain employs TRBV19 and TRBJ1-1, with D maybe TRBD1 (5 bases). This CDR3 is built from 16 residues. Per germline, CDR1 LNHDA and CDR2 SQIVND (reference sequence). V lost 3 bases, J lost 2 bases, and 16 bases lay in between.

This clonotype was seen once. This chain uses TRBV11-2 with TRBJ2-5; maybe TRBD1 (6 bases). V lost 2 bases and J 5 bases, leaving 12 bases between the germline ends. This CDR3 region has 14 residues. Germline assignment: CDR1 SGHAT and CDR2 FQNNGV. The CDR3 nucleotides read TGTGCCAGCAGCTTATACAGGGCTGAGGAGACCCAGTACTTC. Its protein is CASSLYRAEETQYF.

At least ten counts were recorded for this clonotype. The chain employs TRBV9 and TRBJ2-2; 8 nucleotides line up with TRBD2. Germline V gives CDR1 SGDLS, CDR2 YYNGEE. The J segment lost 5 bases and the V segment lost 1 base, leaving 4 bases of the junction unmatched. The length of the CDR3 is 15 residues. CDR3 region: CASSVLAGQTGELFF. CDR3 nucleotide sequence: TGTGCCAGCAGCGTACTAGCGGGCCAAACCGGGGAGCTGTTTTTT.

This clonotype was seen repeatedly, ten times or more. The chain employs TRBV12-3 or TRBV12-4 and TRBJ2-2; D call uncertain. The CDR3 has 14 amino acids. V lost 7 bases, J lost 6 bases, and 15 bases lay in between. The CDR3 region has the DNA TGTGCCAGCACCTCGTTAGACCCGGCCGGGGAGCTGTTTTTT. This gives the protein CASTSLDPAGELFF.